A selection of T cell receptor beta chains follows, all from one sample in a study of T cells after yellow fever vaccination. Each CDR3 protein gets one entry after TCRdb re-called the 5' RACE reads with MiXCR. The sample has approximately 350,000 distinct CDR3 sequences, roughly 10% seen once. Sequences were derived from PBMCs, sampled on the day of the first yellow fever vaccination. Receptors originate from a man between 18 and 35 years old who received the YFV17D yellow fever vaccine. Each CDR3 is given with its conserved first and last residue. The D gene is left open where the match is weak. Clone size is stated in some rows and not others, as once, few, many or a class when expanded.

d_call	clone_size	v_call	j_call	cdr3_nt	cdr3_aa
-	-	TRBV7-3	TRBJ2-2	TGTGCCAGCAGCCCCCAGGGGAGTGGGACCGGGGAGCTGTTTTTT	CASSPQGSGTGELFF
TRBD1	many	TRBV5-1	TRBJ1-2	TGCGCCAGCAGCTTTGGGACAGGGAACTATGGCTACACCTTC	CASSFGTGNYGYTF
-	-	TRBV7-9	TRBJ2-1	TGTGCCAGCAGCTTAGGTGAAAGCTCCGGTGAGCAGTTCTTC	CASSLGESSGEQFF
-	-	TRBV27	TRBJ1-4	TGTGCCAGCAGGAATCTTAATGAAAAACTGTTTTTT	CASRNLNEKLFF
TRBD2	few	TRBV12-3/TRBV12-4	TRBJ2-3	TGTGCCAGCAGCCGGGGAGGGAACACAGATACGCAGTATTTT	CASSRGGNTDTQYF
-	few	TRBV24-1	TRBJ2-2	TGTGCCACCAGTGATTACAGGGAGGACACCGGGGAGCTGTTTTTT	CATSDYREDTGELFF
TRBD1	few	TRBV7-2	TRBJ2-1	TGTGCCAGCAGCACCGACAGGGGACCTTGGAATGAGCAGTTCTTC	CASSTDRGPWNEQFF
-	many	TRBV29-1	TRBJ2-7	TGCAGCGTTGAAGAGGAGAACAACCCCTACGAGCAGTACTTC	CSVEEENNPYEQYF
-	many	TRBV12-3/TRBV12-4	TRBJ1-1	TGTGCCAGCAGTTTCGAGGGTAGGATCACTGAAGCTTTCTTT	CASSFEGRITEAFF
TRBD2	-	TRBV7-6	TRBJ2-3	TGTGCCAGCAGGCCGGATCAGGGACTAGCGATCGGGGCAGATACGCAGTATTTT	CASRPDQGLAIGADTQYF
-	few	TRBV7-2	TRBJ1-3	TGTGCCAGCAGCTTAGTGTACGGACCCGGAAACACCATATATTTT	CASSLVYGPGNTIYF
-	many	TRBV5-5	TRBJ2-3	TGTGCCAGCAGCTCGCAGGGGGATACGCAGTATTTT	CASSSQGDTQYF
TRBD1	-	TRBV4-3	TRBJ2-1	TGCGCCAGCAGCCTAAGACTGGGGACAGGGGAGGTCGAGCAGTTCTTC	CASSLRLGTGEVEQFF
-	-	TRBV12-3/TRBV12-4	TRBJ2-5	TGTGCCAGCAGCACGCTCCAAGAGACCCAGTACTTC	CASSTLQETQYF
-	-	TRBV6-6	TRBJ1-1	TGTGCCAGCAGTCATGGCAAAACTGAAGCTTTCTTT	CASSHGKTEAFF
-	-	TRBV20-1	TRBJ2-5	TGCAGTGCTAGAGGGCAGGGTCATCAAGAGACCCAGTACTTC	CSARGQGHQETQYF
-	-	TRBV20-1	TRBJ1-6	TGCAGTGCGATGCCAGCTAGCTCCTATAATTCACCCCTCCACTTT	CSAMPASSYNSPLHF